This T cell receptor (beta chain) was recovered during a study of blood T cell repertoires in COVID-19. Looked up from germline, CDR1 is SEHNR and CDR2 is FQNEAQ (reference sequence). CDR3 size: 13 residues. V was trimmed by 5 bases and J by 1 base, leaving 9 bases between them. TCRdb's copy holds only in-frame clones and misses some; the assay was immunoSEQ multiplex PCR. The sample records 200,000 to 300,000 clones, about 68% being singletons. The sequence was collected from a woman older than 75 with acute or convalescent COVID-19. The rearrangement uses TRBV7-9 and TRBJ2-7; perhaps TRBD1 as D (5 bases). Source material: peripheral blood. The CDR3 nucleotides read TGTGCCAGCAGCCTAGGACATTCCTACGAGCAGTACTTC. It encodes CASSLGHSYEQYF.